What follows are 14 T cell receptor beta chains derived from one specimen sequenced in a study of blood T cell repertoires in COVID-19. Method: immunoSEQ multiplex PCR; TCRdb's copy keeps in-frame clones and lacks some. This table has tens of thousands of clones, roughly four fifths appearing once. Sequenced input: peripheral blood. These receptors came from a woman in her sixties or seventies with acute or convalescent COVID-19.

This clone was recorded only once. The V and J genes are TRBV14 and TRBJ1-2; perhaps TRBD1 as D (6 bases). CDR3 length: 15 residues. The germline gives CDR1 SGHDN, CDR2 FVKESK. Deletions cut 4 bases from V and 2 bases from J, with 14 bases between. The CDR3 spells CASSPPGQINYGYTF. The CDR3 nucleotides are TGTGCCAGCAGCCCCCCGGGACAAATCAACTATGGCTACACCTTC.

The rearrangement uses TRBV7-8 and TRBJ1-2; D unresolved. Germline-derived CDR1 and CDR2 are SGHVS and FQNEAQ. V lost 3 bases to trimming and J lost 3 bases, with 8 bases between them. The CDR3 has 13 residues. CDR3 protein: CASSFTEDYGYTF. The CDR3 nucleotides read TGTGCCAGCAGCTTCACCGAGGACTATGGCTACACCTTC.

For this clone: The identical CDR3 is also encoded by other nucleotide sequences in the sample. The chain recombines TRBV11-2 with TRBJ1-1; tentatively, D is TRBD1 (5 bases). The CDR3 length is 13 residues. Germline-derived CDR1 and CDR2 are SGHAT and FQNNGV. The germline V and J ends were trimmed by 1 base and 5 bases, with 8 bases remaining between them. CDR3 sequence: CASSLVRGTEAFF. The CDR3 DNA follows: TGTGCCAGCAGCTTAGTTCGGGGGACTGAAGCTTTCTTT.

The rearrangement uses TRBV29-1 and TRBJ2-3, with D tentatively TRBD1 (6 bases). The CDR3 length is 13 residues. Trimming took 4 bases from V and 3 from J, leaving 11 bases between them. Germline CDR1 reads SQVTM; CDR2 reads ANQGSEA. The CDR3 is CSVAGTGTDTQYF. The CDR3 DNA reads as TGCAGCGTTGCCGGAACAGGGACAGATACGCAGTATTTT.

The chain carries TRBV18 and TRBJ2-5; D uncertain. V was clipped by 2 bases and J by 1 base, with 11 bases between them. This CDR3 has 15 amino acids. Germline V lookup: CDR1 KGHSH, CDR2 LQKENI. The DNA of the CDR3 is TGTGCCAGCTCACCATCTTCTCTAGTCCAAGAGACCCAGTACTTC. Translating gives CASSPSSLVQETQYF.

V and J are TRBV18 and TRBJ1-1, with a possible D match to TRBD1 (6 bases). Germline-derived CDR1 and CDR2 are KGHSH and LQKENI. This CDR3 contains 12 residues. V lost 1 base and J lost 8, with 8 bases in between. The CDR3 nucleotides are TGTGCCAGCTCACCACGCCAGGGGGAAGCTTTCTTT. This codes for CASSPRQGEAFF.

Points on this clone: Additional DNA sequences in this sample encode the identical CDR3. V and J are TRBV5-3 and TRBJ1-5, with TRBD1 identical over 7 bases. Being an ORF, TRBV5-3 has a function that is uncertain. The CDR3 covers 15 residues. The V and J ends lost 1 base and 3 bases, in that order; junction bases with no gene match: 4. CDR3 protein: CARSLKDRNNQPQHF. As DNA, the CDR3 is TGTGCCAGAAGCTTGAAGGACAGGAACAATCAGCCCCAGCATTTT.

This sequence joins TRBV7-3 and TRBJ2-7; 10 bases fit TRBD2. This CDR3 spans 15 amino acids. Germline V gene lookup returns CDR1 SGHTA and CDR2 FQGTGA. Trimming removed 5 bases from V and 2 bases from J; junction bases left unmatched: 6. CDR3 sequence: CASSLSSGGPYEQYF. For the CDR3, the DNA is TGTGCCAGCAGCCTATCTAGCGGGGGCCCCTACGAGCAGTACTTC.

This clone was seen a single time. The J gene is TRBJ1-4, the V gene TRBV7-2; 8 positions match TRBD1. With 1 base clipped from V and 10 bases from J, the junction kept 11 bases outside the gene matches. CDR1 is SGHTA, CDR2 FQGNSA, per germline. CDR3 length: 16 amino acids. The CDR3 loop is CASSLGGQGAGRKLFF. CDR3 bases: TGTGCCAGCAGCTTAGGGGGTCAGGGGGCGGGCAGAAAACTGTTTTTT.

The V call is TRBV19, the J call TRBJ2-2; D is unclear. V was shortened by 3 bases and J by 6 bases, with 17 bases between the two germline ends. In germline, CDR1 is LNHDA, CDR2 SQIVND (reference sequence). The CDR3 loop spans 16 amino acids. CDR3 coding DNA: TGTGCCAGTAGTATCTCCGGAGTTGAAGTGGCCGGGGAGCTGTTTTTT. Translating gives CASSISGVEVAGELFF.

The CDR3 loop reads CASSPRPDRGTSTDTQYF. The CDR3 DNA reads TGTGCCAGCAGCCCCCGTCCCGACAGGGGGACGAGCACAGATACGCAGTATTTT. This chain links TRBV7-6 with TRBJ2-3; 9 bases map to TRBD1. CDR1 SGHVS and CDR2 FNYEAQ come from the germline V gene. Losses at the gene ends were 5 bases for V and 0 bases for J; bases not matched to a gene: 12. The CDR3 is 18 residues long.

V and J are TRBV19 and TRBJ2-5, with D tentatively TRBD1 (5 bases). The V end lost 4 bases, the J end lost 2 bases, and 8 bases lay between the germline ends. CDR1 is LNHDA, CDR2 SQIVND, per germline (reference sequence). The CDR3 is made up of 13 amino acids. CDR3: CASSKTAQETQYF. In DNA form, the CDR3 reads TGTGCCAGTAGTAAGACAGCACAAGAGACCCAGTACTTC.

The rearrangement uses TRBV5-6 and TRBJ2-2, with D maybe TRBD1 (6 bases). CDR3 length equals 15 residues. V lost 5 bases to trimming and J lost 5 bases, with 16 bases between them. From germline, CDR1 is SGHDT and CDR2 YYEEEE. The CDR3 coding sequence is TGTGCCAGCAGGCCAGGGACAATTCGGACCGGGGAGCTGTTTTTT. Protein sequence: CASRPGTIRTGELFF.

V and J are TRBV5-1 and TRBJ2-3, with 11 positions matching TRBD1. V was pared by 3 bases and J by 7 bases, with 10 bases of the junction left unmatched. Germline V gene lookup returns CDR1 SGHRS and CDR2 YFSETQ. The CDR3 length is 16 residues. DNA of the CDR3: TGCGCCAGCAGCTCCCTCCTCGGGACAGGGGGGAATACGCAGTATTTT. This sequence encodes CASSSLLGTGGNTQYF.